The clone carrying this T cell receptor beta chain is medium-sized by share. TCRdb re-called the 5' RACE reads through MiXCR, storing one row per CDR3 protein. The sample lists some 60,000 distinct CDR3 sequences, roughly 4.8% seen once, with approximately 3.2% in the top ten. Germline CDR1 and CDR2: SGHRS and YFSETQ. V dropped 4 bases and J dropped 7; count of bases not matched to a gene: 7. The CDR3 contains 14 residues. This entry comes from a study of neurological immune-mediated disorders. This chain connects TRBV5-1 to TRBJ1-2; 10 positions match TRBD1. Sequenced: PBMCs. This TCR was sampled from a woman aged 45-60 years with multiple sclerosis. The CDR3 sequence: CASSPGTGVVGYTF. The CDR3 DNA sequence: TGCGCCAGCAGCCCAGGGACAGGGGTTGTTGGCTACACCTTC. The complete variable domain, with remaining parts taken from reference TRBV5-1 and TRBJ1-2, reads KAGVTQTPRYLIKTRGQQVTLSCSPISGHRSVSWYQQTPGQGLQFLFEYFSETQRNKGNFPGRFSGRQFSNSRSEMNVSTLELGDSALYLCASSPGTGVVGYTFGSGTRLTVV.